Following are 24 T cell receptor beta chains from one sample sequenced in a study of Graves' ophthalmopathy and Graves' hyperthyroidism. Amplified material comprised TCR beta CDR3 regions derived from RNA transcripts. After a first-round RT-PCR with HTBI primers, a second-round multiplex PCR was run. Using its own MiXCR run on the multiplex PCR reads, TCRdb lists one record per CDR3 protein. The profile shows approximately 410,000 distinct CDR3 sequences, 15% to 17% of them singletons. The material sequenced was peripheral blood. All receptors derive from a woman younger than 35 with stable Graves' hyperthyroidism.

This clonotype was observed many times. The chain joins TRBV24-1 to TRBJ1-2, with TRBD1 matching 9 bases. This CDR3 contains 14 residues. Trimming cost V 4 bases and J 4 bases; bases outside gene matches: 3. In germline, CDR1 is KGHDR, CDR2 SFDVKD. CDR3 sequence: CATSEATGGYGYTF. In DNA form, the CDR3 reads TGTGCCACCAGTGAAGCGACAGGGGGCTATGGCTACACCTTC.

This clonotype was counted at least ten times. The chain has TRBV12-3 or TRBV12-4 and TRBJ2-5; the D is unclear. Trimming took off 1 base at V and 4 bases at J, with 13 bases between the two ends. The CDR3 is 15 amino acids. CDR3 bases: TGTGCCAGCAGTTTAGTCGCTAGTAGAGTAGAGACCCAGTACTTC. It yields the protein CASSLVASRVETQYF.

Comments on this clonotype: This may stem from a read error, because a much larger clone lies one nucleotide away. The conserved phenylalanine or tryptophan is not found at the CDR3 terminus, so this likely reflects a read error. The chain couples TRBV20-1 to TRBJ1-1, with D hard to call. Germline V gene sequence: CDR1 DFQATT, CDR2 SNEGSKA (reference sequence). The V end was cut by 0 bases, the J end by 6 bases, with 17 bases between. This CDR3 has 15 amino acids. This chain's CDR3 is CSARDPRDYRPEAFV. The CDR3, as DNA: TGCAGTGCTAGAGACCCGAGAGATTACCGTCCTGAAGCTTTCGTT.

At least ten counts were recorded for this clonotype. The CDR3, as DNA: TGCGCCAGCAGCTTCTCTCCGGGGGATTCGACCTACGAGCAGTACTTC. Translating it yields CASSFSPGDSTYEQYF. The chain employs TRBV5-1 and TRBJ2-7; D may be TRBD2 (6 bases). From germline, CDR1 is SGHRS and CDR2 YFSETQ. This CDR3 is 16 amino acids long. The V gene lost 2 bases and the J gene lost 2 bases, with 17 bases spanning the gap. Drawing the rest from reference TRBV5-1 and TRBJ2-7, the complete variable domain is KAGVTQTPRYLIKTRGQQVTLSCSPISGHRSVSWYQQTPGQGLQFLFEYFSETQRNKGNFPGRFSGRQFSNSRSEMNVSTLELGDSALYLCASSFSPGDSTYEQYFGPGTRLTVT.

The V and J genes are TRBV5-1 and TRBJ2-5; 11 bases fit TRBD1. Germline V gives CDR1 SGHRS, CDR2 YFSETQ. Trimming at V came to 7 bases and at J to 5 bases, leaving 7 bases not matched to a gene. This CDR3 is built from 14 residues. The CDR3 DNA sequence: TGCGCCAGCCGTCGGGACAGGGGGTATGAGACCCAGTACTTC. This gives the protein CASRRDRGYETQYF.

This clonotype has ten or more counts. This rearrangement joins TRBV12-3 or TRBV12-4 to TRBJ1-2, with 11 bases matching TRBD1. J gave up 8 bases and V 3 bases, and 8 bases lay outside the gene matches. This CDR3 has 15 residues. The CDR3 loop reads CASSLEGQGARGYTF. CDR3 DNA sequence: TGTGCCAGCAGTTTGGAAGGACAGGGGGCGCGCGGCTACACCTTC.

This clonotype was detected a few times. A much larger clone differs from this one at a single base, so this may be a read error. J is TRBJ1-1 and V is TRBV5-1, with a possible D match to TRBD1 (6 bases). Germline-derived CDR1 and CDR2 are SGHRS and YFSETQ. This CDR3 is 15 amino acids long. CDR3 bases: TGCGCCAGCAGCTTGGACAGGGTGGCGGACACTGAAGCTTACTTT. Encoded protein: CASSLDRVADTEAYF.

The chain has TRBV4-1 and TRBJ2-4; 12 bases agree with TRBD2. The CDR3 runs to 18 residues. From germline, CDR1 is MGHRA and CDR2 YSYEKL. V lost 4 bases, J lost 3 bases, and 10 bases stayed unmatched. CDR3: CASSPLAGGPYGKNIQYF. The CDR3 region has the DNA TGCGCCAGCAGCCCTCTAGCGGGGGGGCCTTACGGCAAAAACATTCAGTACTTC.

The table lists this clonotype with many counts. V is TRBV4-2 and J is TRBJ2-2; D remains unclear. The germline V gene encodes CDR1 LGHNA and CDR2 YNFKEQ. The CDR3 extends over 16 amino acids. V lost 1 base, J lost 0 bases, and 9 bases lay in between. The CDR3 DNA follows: TGTGCCAGCAGCCAAGTATCGGCTACGAACACCGGGGAGCTGTTTTTT. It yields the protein CASSQVSATNTGELFF.

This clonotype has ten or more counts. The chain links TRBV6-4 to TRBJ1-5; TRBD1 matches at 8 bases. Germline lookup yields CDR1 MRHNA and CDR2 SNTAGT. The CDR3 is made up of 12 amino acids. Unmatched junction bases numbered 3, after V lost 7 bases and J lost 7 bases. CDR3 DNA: TGTGCCAGCACAGGGGGCAGCCAGCCCCAGCATTTT. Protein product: CASTGGSQPQHF.

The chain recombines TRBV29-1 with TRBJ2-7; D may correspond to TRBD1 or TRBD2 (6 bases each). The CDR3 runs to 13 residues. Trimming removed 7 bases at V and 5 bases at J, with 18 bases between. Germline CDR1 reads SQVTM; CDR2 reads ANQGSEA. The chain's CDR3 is CSAGALLSNEQYF. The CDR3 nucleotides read TGCAGCGCGGGGGCCCTACTTAGCAACGAGCAGTACTTC.

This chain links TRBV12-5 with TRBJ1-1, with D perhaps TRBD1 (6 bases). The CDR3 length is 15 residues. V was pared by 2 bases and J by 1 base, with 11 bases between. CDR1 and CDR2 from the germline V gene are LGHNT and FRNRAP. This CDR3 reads CASGLYPGQNTEAFF. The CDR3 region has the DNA TGTGCTAGTGGTTTGTACCCGGGACAGAACACTGAAGCTTTCTTT.

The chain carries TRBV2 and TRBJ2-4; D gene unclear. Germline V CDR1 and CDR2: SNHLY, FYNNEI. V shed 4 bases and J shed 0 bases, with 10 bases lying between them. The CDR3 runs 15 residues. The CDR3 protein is CASSGGTLAKNIQYF. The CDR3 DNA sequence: TGTGCCAGCAGTGGGGGAACCCTAGCCAAAAACATTCAGTACTTC. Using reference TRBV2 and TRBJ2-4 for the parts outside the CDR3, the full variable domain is EPEVTQTPSHQVTQMGQEVILRCVPISNHLYFYWYRQILGQKVEFLVSFYNNEISEKSEIFDDQFSVERPDGSNFTLKIRSTKLEDSAMYFCASSGGTLAKNIQYFGAGTRLSVL.

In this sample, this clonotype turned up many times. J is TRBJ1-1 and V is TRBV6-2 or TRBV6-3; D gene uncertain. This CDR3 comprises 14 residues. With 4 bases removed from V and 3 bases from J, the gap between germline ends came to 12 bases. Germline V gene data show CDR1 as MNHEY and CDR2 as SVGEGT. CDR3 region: CASSSIERDTEAFF. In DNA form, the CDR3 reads TGTGCCAGCAGTTCCATCGAACGGGACACTGAAGCTTTCTTT.

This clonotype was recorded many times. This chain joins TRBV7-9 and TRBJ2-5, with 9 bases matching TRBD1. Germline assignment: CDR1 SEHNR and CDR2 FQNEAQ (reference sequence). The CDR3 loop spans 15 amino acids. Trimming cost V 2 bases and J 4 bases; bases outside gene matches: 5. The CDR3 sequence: CASSLNPTGGETQYF. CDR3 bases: TGTGCCAGCAGCTTAAATCCGACAGGGGGAGAGACCCAGTACTTC.

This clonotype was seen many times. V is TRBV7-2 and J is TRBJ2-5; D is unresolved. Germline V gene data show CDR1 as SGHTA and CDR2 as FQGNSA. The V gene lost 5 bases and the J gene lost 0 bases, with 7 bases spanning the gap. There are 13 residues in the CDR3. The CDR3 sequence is CASSPPDQETQYF. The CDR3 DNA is TGTGCCAGCAGCCCCCCAGACCAAGAGACCCAGTACTTC. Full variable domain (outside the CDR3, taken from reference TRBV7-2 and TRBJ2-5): GAGVSQSPSNKVTEKGKDVELRCDPISGHTALYWYRQSLGQGLEFLIYFQGNSAPDKSGLPSDRFSAERTGGSVSTLTIQRTQQEDSAVYLCASSPPDQETQYFGPGTRLLVL.

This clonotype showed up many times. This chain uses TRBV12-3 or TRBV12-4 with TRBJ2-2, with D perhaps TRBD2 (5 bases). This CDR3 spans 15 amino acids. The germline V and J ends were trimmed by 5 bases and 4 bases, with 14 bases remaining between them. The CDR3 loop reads CASSPGRGPTGELFF. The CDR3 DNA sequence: TGTGCCAGCAGTCCGGGCCGGGGTCCCACCGGGGAGCTGTTTTTT.

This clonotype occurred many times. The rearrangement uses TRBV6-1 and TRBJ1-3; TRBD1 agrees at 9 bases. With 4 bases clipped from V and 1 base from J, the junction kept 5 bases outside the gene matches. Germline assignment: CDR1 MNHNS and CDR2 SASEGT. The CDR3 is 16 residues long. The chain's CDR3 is CASSGNRGPSGNTIYF. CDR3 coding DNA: TGTGCCAGCAGTGGGAACAGGGGGCCATCTGGAAACACCATATATTTT.

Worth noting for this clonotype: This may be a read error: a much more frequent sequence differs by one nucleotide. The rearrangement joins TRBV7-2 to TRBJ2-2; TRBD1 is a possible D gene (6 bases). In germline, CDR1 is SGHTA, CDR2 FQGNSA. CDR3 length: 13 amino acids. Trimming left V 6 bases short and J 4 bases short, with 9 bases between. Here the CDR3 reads CASRKGGTGELFF. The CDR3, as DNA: TGTGCCAGCAGGAAAGGGGGCACCGGGGAGCTGTTTTTT.

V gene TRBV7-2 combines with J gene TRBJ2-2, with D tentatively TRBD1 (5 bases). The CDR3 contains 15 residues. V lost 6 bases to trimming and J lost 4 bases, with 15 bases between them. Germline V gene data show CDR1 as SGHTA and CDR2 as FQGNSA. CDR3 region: CASSFVRAGTGELFF. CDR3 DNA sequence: TGTGCCAGCAGTTTTGTCAGGGCAGGCACCGGGGAGCTGTTTTTT.

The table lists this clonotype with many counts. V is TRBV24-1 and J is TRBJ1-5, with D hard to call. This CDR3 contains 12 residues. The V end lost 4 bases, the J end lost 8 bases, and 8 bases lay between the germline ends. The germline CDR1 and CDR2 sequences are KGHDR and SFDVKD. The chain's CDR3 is CATSELDEPQHF. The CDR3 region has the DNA TGTGCCACCAGTGAGTTAGATGAGCCCCAGCATTTT.

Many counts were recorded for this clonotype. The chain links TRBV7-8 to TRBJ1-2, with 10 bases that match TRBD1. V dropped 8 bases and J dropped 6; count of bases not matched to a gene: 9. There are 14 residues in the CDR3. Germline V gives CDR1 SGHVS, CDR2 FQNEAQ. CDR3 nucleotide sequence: TGTGCCAGCGGCGACAGGGGGCCGAAGCATGGCTACACCTTC. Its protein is CASGDRGPKHGYTF.

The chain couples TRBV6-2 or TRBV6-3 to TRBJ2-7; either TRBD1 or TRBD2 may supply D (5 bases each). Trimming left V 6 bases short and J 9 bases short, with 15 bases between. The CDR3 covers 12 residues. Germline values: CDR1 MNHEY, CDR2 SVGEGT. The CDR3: CASRRDGVTQYF. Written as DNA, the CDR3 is TGTGCCAGCAGAAGGGACGGAGTGACGCAGTACTTC.

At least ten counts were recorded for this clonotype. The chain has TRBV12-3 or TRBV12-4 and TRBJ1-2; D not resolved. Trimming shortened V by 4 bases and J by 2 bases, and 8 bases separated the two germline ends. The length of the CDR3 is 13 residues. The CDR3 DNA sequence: TGTGCCAGCAGTTCTCGGGAAAACTATGGCTACACCTTC. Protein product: CASSSRENYGYTF.